This T cell receptor (beta chain) was retrieved from a study of T cell responses to AZD1222 COVID-19 vaccine. Points from the study as a whole: Across the whole spike, CD4 TCRs peaked at regions 160-218 and 743-854. Donors in the cohort were predominantly white British and more often female, and clonal diversity was possibly underestimated.

Measured with immunoSEQ multiplex PCR; TCRdb has only the in-frame clones, and not every one. This sample has some 86,000 clones, with approximately 80% found just once. To note about this clone: The antigen is unknown.

Germline V gene data show CDR1 as SEHNR and CDR2 as FQNEAQ (reference sequence). This CDR3 is built from 16 residues. The V gene lost 5 bases and the J gene lost 0 bases, with 11 bases spanning the gap. This TCR was recovered from an adult in good health. The specimen was peripheral blood, collected on day 0 of AZD1222 vaccination. The rearrangement uses TRBV7-9 and TRBJ2-6; D tentatively fits TRBD1 or TRBD2 (6 bases each). The CDR3 DNA sequence: TGTGCCAGCAGCCAAGGAGGGGGCTCTGGGGCCAACGTCCTGACTTTC. Its protein is CASSQGGGSGANVLTF.